The rows below give T cell receptor beta chains drawn from one sample of a study of CD8 T cells in ankylosing spondylitis. TCRdb re-analysed the 5' RACE reads in MiXCR, keeping a single row per CDR3 protein. This table holds around 340,000 distinct CDR3 sequences, 14% to 15% found once. Sequenced: blood, either unsorted or a sorted T cell fraction (not recorded which). The receptors here all came from a male donor with ankylosing spondylitis or in good health (not recorded which). Both conserved end residues are part of each CDR3. The D gene is left open where the match is weak. Rows give clone size only sometimes, using once, few, many, or a class for an expanded clone.

>TRBD1|TRBV24-1|TRBJ1-5|.
CATSEAGTGAPQHF
TGTGCCACCAGTGAAGCCGGGACAGGGGCGCCCCAGCATTTT
>TRBD1|TRBV6-5|TRBJ2-2|few
CASSYPEGARTGELFF
TGTGCCAGCAGTTACCCTGAGGGGGCTCGCACCGGGGAGCTGTTTTTT
>TRBD1|TRBV20-1|TRBJ2-5|few
CSASSGTGSNQETQYF
TGCAGTGCTAGCTCCGGGACAGGGTCAAATCAAGAGACCCAGTACTTC
>TRBD1|TRBV27|TRBJ2-5|.
CASSPGTGGKTQYF
TGTGCCAGCAGTCCCGGGACAGGGGGGAAGACCCAGTACTTC
>TRBD1|TRBV29-1|TRBJ2-1|.
CSSGQGRRDEQFF
TGCAGCTCGGGACAGGGGAGACGGGATGAGCAGTTCTTC
>.|TRBV20-1|TRBJ1-1|few
CSASPVKYMNTEAFF
TGCAGTGCTAGCCCCGTTAAGTACATGAACACTGAAGCTTTCTTT
>TRBD2|TRBV20-1|TRBJ2-5|.
CSAPPVRGGPRETQYF
TGCAGTGCTCCCCCCGTCCGGGGGGGGCCCCGGGAGACCCAGTACTTC
>TRBD1|TRBV5-1|TRBJ2-1|.
CASSLPSGGENEQFF
TGCGCCAGCAGCTTGCCTTCAGGGGGCGAAAATGAGCAGTTCTTC
>.|TRBV12-3/TRBV12-4|TRBJ2-5|.
CASSPGTPGTQYF
TGTGCCAGCAGTCCCGGGACTCCCGGGACCCAGTACTTC
>TRBD2|TRBV27|TRBJ2-7|.
CASSQVAGASYEQYF
TGTGCCAGCAGTCAAGTAGCGGGAGCCTCCTACGAGCAGTACTTC
>.|TRBV9|TRBJ2-3|few
CASSVGSGSLYF
.
>TRBD2|TRBV4-1|TRBJ2-1|.
CASSRRGLAVTYPVSDEQFF
TGCGCCAGCAGCCGTAGGGGACTAGCGGTAACCTATCCCGTCTCCGATGAGCAGTTCTTC
>.|TRBV29-1|TRBJ2-4|few
CSARDRQINIQYF
TGCAGCGCCCGCGACAGACAGATAAACATTCAGTACTTC
>.|TRBV20-1|TRBJ1-1|.
CSAKLGGGANTEAFF
TGCAGTGCCAAACTAGGTGGGGGGGCGAACACTGAAGCTTTCTTT
>TRBD1|TRBV12-3/TRBV12-4|TRBJ1-2|.
CASKQGRFYGYTF
TGTGCCAGCAAACAGGGGCGCTTCTATGGCTACACCTTC
>.|TRBV7-8|TRBJ1-2|many
CASSLGDGWNYGYTF
TGTGCCAGCAGCTTAGGGGACGGATGGAACTATGGCTACACCTTC
>.|TRBV5-1|TRBJ2-2|many
CASSLDVAGELFF
TGCGCCAGCAGCCTTGACGTGGCCGGGGAGCTGTTTTTT
>.|TRBV19|TRBJ1-4|few
CASRIQGTNEKLFF
TGTGCCAGTAGGATACAGGGCACTAATGAAAAACTGTTTTTT
>.|TRBV20-1|TRBJ2-1|few
CSARTTGGRFYNEQFF
TGCAGTGCTAGAACGACGGGGGGCCGTTTTTACAATGAGCAGTTCTTC
>.|TRBV12-5|TRBJ1-6|few
CASGTDLPHGPLHF
TGTGCTAGTGGTACTGATCTGCCACACGGGCCCCTCCACTTT
>TRBD2|TRBV4-2|TRBJ2-1|.
CASSPNGGGRYNEQFF
TGTGCCAGCAGCCCGAACGGGGGGGGCCGTTATAATGAGCAGTTCTTC
>.|TRBV12-3/TRBV12-4|TRBJ2-3|.
CASSLEGGFRADTQYF
TGTGCCAGCAGTTTAGAGGGGGGGTTCCGCGCAGATACGCAGTATTTT